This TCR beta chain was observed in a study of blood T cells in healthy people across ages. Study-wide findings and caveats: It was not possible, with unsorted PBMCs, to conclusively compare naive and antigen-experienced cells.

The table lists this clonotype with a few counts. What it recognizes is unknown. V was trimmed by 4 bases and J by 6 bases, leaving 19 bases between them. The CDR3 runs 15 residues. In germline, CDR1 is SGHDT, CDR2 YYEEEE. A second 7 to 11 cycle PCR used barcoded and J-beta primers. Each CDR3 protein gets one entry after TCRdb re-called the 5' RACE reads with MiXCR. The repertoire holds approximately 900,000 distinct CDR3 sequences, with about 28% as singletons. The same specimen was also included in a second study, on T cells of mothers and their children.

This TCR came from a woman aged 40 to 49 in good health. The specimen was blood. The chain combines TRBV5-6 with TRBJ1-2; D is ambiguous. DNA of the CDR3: TGTGCCAGCAGCCAATTGAGGACCGGCGTACATGGCTACACCTTC. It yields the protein CASSQLRTGVHGYTF.